Presented here are 2 T cell receptor beta chains from one specimen sequenced in a study of response to subunit inactivated influenza vaccine. TCRdb re-analysed the RT-PCR reads in MiXCR, keeping a single row per CDR3 protein. The table has just under 550,000 distinct CDR3 sequences, approximately 22% seen once; the top ten hold approximately 3%. These data were also filed under a second study, of T cells expressing NK-cell markers. That investigation notes: 5'RACE template switching with UMIs produced the TCR beta cDNA.

This material consisted of CD4+ T cells sorted from PBMCs, taken less than 13 days after vaccination. The source of these receptors is a man in his fifties or sixties who received an inactivated influenza vaccine.

V and J are TRBV12-3 or TRBV12-4 and TRBJ2-7; TRBD1 is a possible D gene (5 bases). The CDR3 totals 14 residues. Trimming pared 5 bases from V and 2 bases from J, leaving 13 bases between. The CDR3, as DNA: TGTGCCAGCAGTCCCCAAGCAGGGACCTACGAGCAGTACTTC. Translated, it gives CASSPQAGTYEQYF.

V is TRBV20-1 and J is TRBJ2-1; the match to TRBD1 covers 10 bases. CDR1 and CDR2 (germline): DFQATT, SNEGSKA (reference sequence). J gave up 8 bases and V 6 bases, and 13 bases lay outside the gene matches. The CDR3 has 15 amino acids. CDR3 amino acids: CSALQPGQGIDEQFF. In DNA form, the CDR3 reads TGCAGTGCGCTACAACCGGGACAGGGGATCGATGAGCAGTTCTTC.